The clone carrying this TCR beta chain is categorized as medium-sized. Antigen unknown. Trimming left V 0 bases short and J 7 bases short, with 6 bases between. The germline V gene has CDR1 SQVTM and CDR2 ANQGSEA. The CDR3 totals 11 residues. Comparators without hematopoietic cell transplant had other cancers, at least five gastrointestinal samples, and no known gastrointestinal disease. Libraries were prepared by immunoSEQ multiplex PCR; TCRdb keeps only in-frame clonotypes and omits some of them. The sample gives fewer than 30,000 clones, about 70% of which show up once; 7.7% is in the top ten. These data originate in a study of tissue T cells after allogeneic stem cell transplantation. Study-wide points: Blood and spleen captured only part of the tissue TCR repertoire. TCR repertoires tracked anatomic similarity, regardless of disease or transplant status.

Sequenced here: tissue from the ileum, sampled at autopsy. This chain connects TRBV29-1 to TRBJ2-5; the D is unclear. The receptor comes from a female donor over 55 with lung cancer. CDR3 loop: CSVEDLGTQYF. CDR3 in DNA: TGCAGCGTTGAAGATCTGGGGACCCAGTACTTC.